A single sample gave rise to the 10 T cell receptor beta chains below, sequenced in a study of T cell changes during pregnancy in multiple sclerosis. Clones were sequenced by immunoSEQ multiplex PCR, and TCRdb holds only the in-frame ones, with some missing. Of approximately 70,000 clones listed, about 91% are singletons. The input for sequencing was peripheral blood, taken in the second trimester of pregnancy. Receptors were obtained from a female donor in good health, enrolled as a control in a pregnancy study.

This clone appeared a few times. The chain combines TRBV7-9 with TRBJ1-2; D is unclear. In germline, CDR1 is SEHNR, CDR2 FQNEAQ (reference sequence). There are 14 residues in the CDR3. Trimming took off 6 bases at V and 0 bases at J, with 11 bases between the two ends. This CDR3 is CASSVRGANYGYTF. In DNA form, the CDR3 reads TGTGCCAGCAGTGTCCGGGGAGCTAACTATGGCTACACCTTC.

The J gene is TRBJ2-1, the V gene TRBV27; D might be TRBD2 (6 bases). Trimming pared 8 bases from V and 8 bases from J, leaving 22 bases between. The CDR3 sequence is 15 residues long. Looked up from germline, CDR1 is MNHEY and CDR2 is SMNVEV (reference sequence). The CDR3 sequence is CASWGGDQDTDEQFF. The CDR3 region has the DNA TGTGCCAGCTGGGGCGGGGACCAAGACACCGATGAGCAGTTCTTC.

The gene calls are TRBV30 and TRBJ2-2, with D unclear. V shed 5 bases and J shed 6 bases, with 7 bases lying between them. Germline-derived CDR1 and CDR2 are GTSNPN and SVGIG (reference sequence). This CDR3 is 11 amino acids long. The CDR3 loop reads CAWPSAGELFF. The DNA of the CDR3 is TGTGCCTGGCCCTCGGCCGGGGAGCTGTTTTTT.

This chain uses TRBV18 with TRBJ1-1, with D uncertain. The CDR3 extends over 14 amino acids. Germline V lookup: CDR1 KGHSH, CDR2 LQKENI. Trimming left V 6 bases short and J 4 bases short, with 15 bases between. CDR3: CASSRPGSGTEAFF. In DNA, the CDR3 is TGTGCCAGCTCCCGGCCCGGGAGTGGCACTGAAGCTTTCTTT.

The V gene is TRBV9, the J gene TRBJ2-1; 7 bases are shared with TRBD2. Germline V gene sequence: CDR1 SGDLS, CDR2 YYNGEE. The CDR3 length is 15 residues. V shed 4 bases, J shed 0 bases, and the junction held 4 bases outside the gene matches. In DNA form, the CDR3 reads TGTGCCAGCAGCTCCGGCGGGGGCTCCTACAATGAGCAGTTCTTC. Encoded protein: CASSSGGGSYNEQFF.

The gene calls are TRBV7-9 and TRBJ2-3; 7 bases are shared with TRBD1. CDR1 SEHNR and CDR2 FQNEAQ come from the germline V gene (reference sequence). V lost 4 bases and J lost 1; bases outside the gene matches: 2. This CDR3 region has 14 residues. The CDR3 sequence is CASSSGQGTDTQYF. In DNA form, the CDR3 reads TGTGCCAGCAGCTCAGGACAGGGCACAGATACGCAGTATTTT.

The chain has TRBV10-3 and TRBJ1-2, with no clear D. The germline V and J ends were trimmed by 0 bases and 7 bases, with 9 bases remaining between them. CDR3 length: 13 amino acids. Per germline, CDR1 ENHRY and CDR2 SYGVKD. Here the CDR3 reads CAISESEGSGYTF. The CDR3 DNA follows: TGTGCCATCAGTGAGTCGGAGGGAAGTGGCTACACCTTC.

This sequence joins TRBV5-1 and TRBJ1-2; D remains ambiguous. This CDR3 spans 16 amino acids. V lost 4 bases and J 0 bases, leaving 16 bases between the germline ends. Germline CDR1 reads SGHRS; CDR2 reads YFSETQ. The chain's CDR3 is CASSQTGPRTNYGYTF. The DNA for the CDR3 is TGCGCCAGCAGCCAGACGGGTCCTAGAACTAACTATGGCTACACCTTC.

This chain uses TRBV9 with TRBJ1-2, with D uncertain. Germline CDR1 is SGDLS and CDR2 is YYNGEE. This CDR3 is built from 15 residues. Trimming removed 0 bases at V and 3 bases at J, with 12 bases between. For the CDR3, the DNA is TGTGCCAGCAGCGTAGGACTTGGTGAGGACTATGGCTACACCTTC. This sequence encodes CASSVGLGEDYGYTF.

V usage is TRBV28 and J usage is TRBJ2-7; TRBD2 aligns across 8 bases. The V gene's germline CDR1 is MDHEN and CDR2 SYDVKM. Trimming took 5 bases from V and 7 from J; bases not matched to a gene: 4. The CDR3 runs to 12 residues. CDR3 protein: CASSLAGREQYF. The CDR3 DNA reads TGTGCCAGCAGTCTAGCGGGTCGAGAGCAGTACTTC.